This T cell receptor (beta chain) was profiled in a study of blood T cell repertoires in COVID-19. CDR1 and CDR2 from the germline V gene are SGHNT and YYREEE (reference sequence). V was trimmed by 0 bases and J by 0 bases, leaving 6 bases between them. This CDR3 region has 14 residues. Notes on this clone: Different DNA sequences within this sample yield the same CDR3.

Here immunoSEQ multiplex PCR was the method, and the copy in TCRdb shows in-frame clones only, minus some. Of 300,000 to 350,000 clones in the sample, roughly 87% were seen once. The origin of this receptor is a man between 25 and 39 years old with COVID-19, enrolled during active disease. The rearrangement joins TRBV5-4 to TRBJ1-1; no reliable D call. The source material was peripheral blood. The CDR3 loop reads CASSLGTLNTEAFF. CDR3 nucleotides: TGTGCCAGCAGCTTGGGGACTCTGAACACTGAAGCTTTCTTT.